The clone carrying this T cell receptor (beta chain) has a count of ten or more. As yet, its antigen is unknown. According to the study, genomic DNA was the template for TCR beta VDJ and CDR3 profiling. One entry per CDR3 protein, called by TCRdb with MiXCR from the reads. The data hold 120,000 or so distinct CDR3 sequences, with about 43% observed a single time. The V end lost 3 bases, the J end lost 5 bases, and 10 bases lay between the germline ends. The CDR3 totals 12 residues. CDR1 is DFQATT, CDR2 SNEGSKA, per germline (reference sequence). This entry comes from a study of CD8+CD57+ T cells in acquired aplastic anemia. Study-level background: Sorting CD4+ and CD8+ cells gave DNA averaging about 3.3 ug. Study-level results: Shared by patients and controls, twenty-nine CD8+ CDR3s were abundant in patients.

An expansion of CD8+CD57+ cells by flow cytometry had been shown in patients chosen for sequencing. All patients had severe acquired aplastic anemia. Sequencing used sorted CD4+, CD8+, or CD8+CD57+ T cells (not recorded which) from PBMCs. The source is a human donor with aplastic anemia. V and J are TRBV20-1 and TRBJ1-1; no definite D call. The CDR3 protein is CSASYAGTEAFF. CDR3 nucleotide sequence: TGCAGTGCTAGCTATGCGGGGACTGAAGCTTTCTTT.